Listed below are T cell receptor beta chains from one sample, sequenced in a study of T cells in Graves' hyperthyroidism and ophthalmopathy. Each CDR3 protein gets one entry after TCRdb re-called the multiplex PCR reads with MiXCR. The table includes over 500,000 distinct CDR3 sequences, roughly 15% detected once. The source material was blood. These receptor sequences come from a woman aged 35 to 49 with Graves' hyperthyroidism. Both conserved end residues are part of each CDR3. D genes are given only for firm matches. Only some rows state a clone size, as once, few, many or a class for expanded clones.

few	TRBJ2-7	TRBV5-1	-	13	TGCGCCAGCAGCCCTACCGTCAACTACGAGCAGTACTTC	CASSPTVNYEQYF
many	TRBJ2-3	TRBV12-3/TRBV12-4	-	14	TGTGCCAGCACCACCTTTGGAGGCACAGATACGCAGTATTTT	CASTTFGGTDTQYF
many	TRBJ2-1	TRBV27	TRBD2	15	TGTGCCAGCAGTCTGGGGACTAGCGGGAGAGGTGAGCAGTTCTTC	CASSLGTSGRGEQFF
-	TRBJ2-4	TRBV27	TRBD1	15	TGTGCCAGCAGTCCAGGGACAGGGGGCATGAACATTCAGTACTTC	CASSPGTGGMNIQYF
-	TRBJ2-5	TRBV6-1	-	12	TGTGCCAGCAGACAGGGATCGGAGACCCAGTACTTC	CASRQGSETQYF
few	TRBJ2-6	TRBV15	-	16	TGTGCCACCAGCAGAGGGGACAACTCTGGGGCCAACGTCCTGACTTTC	CATSRGDNSGANVLTF
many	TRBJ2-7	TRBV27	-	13	TGTGCCAGCAGTTCGAGTAGGGCCTACGAGCAGTACTTC	CASSSSRAYEQYF
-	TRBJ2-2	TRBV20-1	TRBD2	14	TGCAGTGCCAGGACTAGCGGGAGTGCCGGGGAGCTGTTTTTT	CSARTSGSAGELFF
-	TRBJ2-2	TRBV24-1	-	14	TGTGCCACCAGTCCCTCCGTGAACACCGGGGAGCTGTTTTTT	CATSPSVNTGELFF
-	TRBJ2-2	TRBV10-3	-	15	TGTGCCATCAGACCAGACAGCCAGAACACCGGGGAGCTGTTTTTT	CAIRPDSQNTGELFF
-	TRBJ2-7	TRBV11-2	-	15	TGTGCCAGCAGCTTGACGGGAGCAAAACCCTACGAGCAGTACTTC	CASSLTGAKPYEQYF
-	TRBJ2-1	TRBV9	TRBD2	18	TGTGCCAGCAGCGTAGATGGACAGGGTCTAGCGGGAGCGAATGAGCAGTTCTTC	CASSVDGQGLAGANEQFF
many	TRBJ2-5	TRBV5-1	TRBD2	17	TGCGCCAGCAGCGAACGCTATTCCCTAGCGGGAGAAGAGACCCAGTACTTC	CASSERYSLAGEETQYF
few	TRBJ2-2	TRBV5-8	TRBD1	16	TGTGCCAGCAGCTTAGAGGGGCAGGGGGCAGCCGGGGAGCTGTTTTTT	CASSLEGQGAAGELFF
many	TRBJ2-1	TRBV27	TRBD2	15	TGTGCCAGCAGTTCCCGCGGGAGCCCCCTCAATGAGCAGTTCTTC	CASSSRGSPLNEQFF
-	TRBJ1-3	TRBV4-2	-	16	TGTGCCAGCAGCCAAAGTACGTCAGGGGCTGGAAACACCATATATTTT	CASSQSTSGAGNTIYF
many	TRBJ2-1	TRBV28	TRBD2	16	TGTGCCAGCAGTTTACTAGCGGGGGGCTCCTACAATGAGCAGTTCTTC	CASSLLAGGSYNEQFF
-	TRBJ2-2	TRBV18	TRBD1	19	TGTGCCAGCTCACGACTTTATGGACAGGGGGGAAAGAACACCGGGGAGCTGTTTTTT	CASSRLYGQGGKNTGELFF
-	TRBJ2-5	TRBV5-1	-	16	TGCGCCAGCAGCTTGATGTGGGTTGAAAGACAAGAGACCCAGTACTTC	CASSLMWVERQETQYF
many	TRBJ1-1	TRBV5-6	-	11	TGTGCCAGCAGCGTGGACGGGCCGGCTTTCTTT	CASSVDGPAFF
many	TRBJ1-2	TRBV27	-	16	TGTGCCAGCAGGCCTTCCCTTGCGGGGACTAACTATGGCTACACCTTC	CASRPSLAGTNYGYTF
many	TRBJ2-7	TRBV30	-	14	TGTGCCTGGAGTGTAGTTCCGGGCGACTACGAGCAGTACTTC	CAWSVVPGDYEQYF
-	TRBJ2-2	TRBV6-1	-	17	TGTGCCAGCAGTGATGTCGGGAAAAGAATGAACACCGGGGAGCTGTTTTTT	CASSDVGKRMNTGELFF
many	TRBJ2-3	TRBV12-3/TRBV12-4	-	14	TGTGCCAGCACCAGGGACGCTAGCACAGATACGCAGTATTTT	CASTRDASTDTQYF
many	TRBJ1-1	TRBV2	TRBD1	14	TGTGCCAGCAGTCGCGAGGGGGCGAACACTGAAGCTTTCTTT	CASSREGANTEAFF
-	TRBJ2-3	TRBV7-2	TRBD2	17	TGTGCCAGCAGCTCCACTAACTTAGCGGGGAACACAGATACGCAGTATTTT	CASSSTNLAGNTDTQYF
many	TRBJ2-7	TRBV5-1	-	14	TGCGCCAGCAGCCCACGGGCAGGTTCCTACGAGCAGTACTTC	CASSPRAGSYEQYF
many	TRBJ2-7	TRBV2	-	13	TGTGCCAGCAGGACGGACACCCTCTACGAGCAGTACTTC	CASRTDTLYEQYF
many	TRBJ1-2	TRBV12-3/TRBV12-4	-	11	TGTGCCAGCTTAATGGGGAGTGGCTACACCTTC	CASLMGSGYTF
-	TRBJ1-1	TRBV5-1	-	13	TGCGCCAGCAGCTTGGCCGAGCAGGCTGAAGCTTTCTTT	CASSLAEQAEAFF
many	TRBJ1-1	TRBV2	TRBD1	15	TGTGCCAGCAGCGAGCAGGGGGGCGCGAACACTGAAGCTTTCTTT	CASSEQGGANTEAFF
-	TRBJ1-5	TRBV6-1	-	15	TGTGCCAGCAGTCAGTCCGGGACCTCAAATCAGCCCCAGCATTTT	CASSQSGTSNQPQHF
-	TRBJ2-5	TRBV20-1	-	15	TGCAGTGCCCGATCCCCCGGAGGGAGGCAAGAGACCCAGTACTTC	CSARSPGGRQETQYF
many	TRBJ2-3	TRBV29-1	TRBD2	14	TGCAGCGTGTCGGGACTAGCGAACACAGATACGCAGTATTTT	CSVSGLANTDTQYF
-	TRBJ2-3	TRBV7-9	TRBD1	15	TGTGCCAGCAGCCAAGGGGACAGCCAGCGTGATACGCAGTATTTT	CASSQGDSQRDTQYF
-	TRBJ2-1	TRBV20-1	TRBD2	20	TGCAGTGCTCCCACGGGACTCCGGGGGACTAGCGGGAGCTCCTACAATGAGCAGTTCTTC	CSAPTGLRGTSGSSYNEQFF
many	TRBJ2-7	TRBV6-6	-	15	TGTGCCAGCAGTTACTCTGCCGGACAGCCCTACGAGCAGTACTTC	CASSYSAGQPYEQYF
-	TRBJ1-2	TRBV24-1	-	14	TGTGCCACCAGACCCGGGCCTAAGGGCTATGGCTACACCTTC	CATRPGPKGYGYTF
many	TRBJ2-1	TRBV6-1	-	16	TGTGCCAGCAGTGAGGTCCTAGGACTGGCGTACAATGAGCAGTTCTTC	CASSEVLGLAYNEQFF
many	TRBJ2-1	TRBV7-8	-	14	TGTGCCAGCAGCTTTATAGGAGTAAGTAATGAGCAGTTCTTC	CASSFIGVSNEQFF
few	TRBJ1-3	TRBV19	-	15	TGTGCCAGTACTCCCACCGAACGGTTTGGAAACACCATATATTTT	CASTPTERFGNTIYF
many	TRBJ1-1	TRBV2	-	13	TGTGCCAGCAGTGAAGGAAGGAACACTGAAGCTTTCTTT	CASSEGRNTEAFF
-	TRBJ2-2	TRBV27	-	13	TGTGCCAGCAGTTTATCCCAAACCGGGGAGCTGTTTTTT	CASSLSQTGELFF
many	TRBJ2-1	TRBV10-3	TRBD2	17	TGTGCCATCAGTGCGGGGTTGGGCGGGGGCTCCTACAATGAGCAGTTCTTC	CAISAGLGGGSYNEQFF
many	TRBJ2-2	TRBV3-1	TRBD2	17	TGTGCCAGCAGTCGGACTAGCGGGTTTCCTAACACCGGGGAGCTGTTTTTT	CASSRTSGFPNTGELFF
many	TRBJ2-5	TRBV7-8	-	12	TGTGCCAGCAGCGCCTCGGAGGAGACCCAGTACTTC	CASSASEETQYF
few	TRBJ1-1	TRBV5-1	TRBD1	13	TGCGCCAGCAGGGACAGGGCCGACACTGAAGCTTTCTTT	CASRDRADTEAFF
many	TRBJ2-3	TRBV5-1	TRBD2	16	TGCGCCAGCAGCTCCTTCGCGGGAGGAGGAACAGATACGCAGTATTTT	CASSSFAGGGTDTQYF
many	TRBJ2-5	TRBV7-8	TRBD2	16	TGTGCCAGCAGCTTAGTACTAGCGGAACACCAAGAGACCCAGTACTTC	CASSLVLAEHQETQYF
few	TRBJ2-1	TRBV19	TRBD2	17	TGTGCCAGTAGTCCCAACTTAGCGGGCTTTAGCTACAATGAGCAGTTCTTC	CASSPNLAGFSYNEQFF
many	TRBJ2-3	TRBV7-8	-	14	TGTGCCAGCATCTCATCAGGTGCGACAGATACGCAGTATTTT	CASISSGATDTQYF
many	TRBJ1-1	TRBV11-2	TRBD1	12	TGTGCCAGCAGCGAGGGACAGATAGAAGCTTTCTTT	CASSEGQIEAFF
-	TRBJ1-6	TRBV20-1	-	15	TGCAGTGCTAGAAAGGACAGTCAACGCAATTCACCCCTCCACTTT	CSARKDSQRNSPLHF
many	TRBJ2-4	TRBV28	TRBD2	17	TGTGCCAGCAGTGCTACTAGCGTAGGAGGGGCCAAAAACATTCAGTACTTC	CASSATSVGGAKNIQYF
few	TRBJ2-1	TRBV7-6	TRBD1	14	TGTGCCAGCAGCTTCGCCAGGGGGTCGTATGAGCAGTTCTTC	CASSFARGSYEQFF
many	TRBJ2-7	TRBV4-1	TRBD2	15	TGCGCCAGCAGCCAGGTACTAGCGGAACTCTACGAGCAGTACTTC	CASSQVLAELYEQYF
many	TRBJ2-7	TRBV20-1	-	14	TGCAGTGCTAGAGGTTCCGGGACCGCGAATGAGCAGTACTTC	CSARGSGTANEQYF